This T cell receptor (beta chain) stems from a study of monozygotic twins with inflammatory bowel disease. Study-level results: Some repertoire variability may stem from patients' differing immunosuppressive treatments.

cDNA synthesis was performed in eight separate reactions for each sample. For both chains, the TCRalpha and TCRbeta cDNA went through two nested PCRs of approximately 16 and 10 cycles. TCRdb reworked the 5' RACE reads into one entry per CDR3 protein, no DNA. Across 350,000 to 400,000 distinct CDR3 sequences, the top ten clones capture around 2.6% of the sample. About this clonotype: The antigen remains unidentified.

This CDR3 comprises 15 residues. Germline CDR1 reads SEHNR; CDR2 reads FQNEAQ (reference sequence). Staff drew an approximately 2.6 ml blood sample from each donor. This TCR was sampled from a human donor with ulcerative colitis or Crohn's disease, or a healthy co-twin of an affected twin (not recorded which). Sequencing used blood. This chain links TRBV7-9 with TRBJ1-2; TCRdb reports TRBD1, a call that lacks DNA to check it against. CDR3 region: CASSLVLEGVYGYTF. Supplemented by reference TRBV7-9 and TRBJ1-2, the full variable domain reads DTGVSQNPRHKITKRGQNVTFRCDPISEHNRLYWYRQTLGQGPEFLTYFQNEAQLEKSRLLSDRFSAERPKGSFSTLEIQRTEQGDSAMYLCASSLVLEGVYGYTFGSGTRLTVV.